The 7 T cell receptor beta chains given below trace back to one sample, sequenced in a study of OX40 agonist ivuxolimab in advanced cancers. The library relied on the immunoSEQ multiplex PCR assay. TCRdb retrieved this table from immuneACCESS and kept in-frame rearrangements only. Not all clones are present; in checked studies, unresolved V genes account for under half, and no reason is known for the remainder. For this sample there are around 60,000 clones; about 80% appear just once. The ten most abundant clones make up around 2.1% of the sample. The source material was CD4+ or CD8+ T cells sorted from blood, sampled in a trial of the OX40 agonist ivuxolimab. These receptors were taken from an adult with an advanced solid tumor such as melanoma, head and neck, liver or kidney cancer.

This clone came up once. The V call is TRBV27, the J call TRBJ2-2; D is uncertain. Per the germline V gene, CDR1 is MNHEY and CDR2 is SMNVEV (reference sequence). Trimming left V 1 base short and J 6 bases short, with 3 bases between. CDR3 length: 12 amino acids. In DNA form, the CDR3 reads TGTGCCAGCAGTTTATTATCCGGGGAGCTGTTTTTT. As protein: CASSLLSGELFF.

CDR3: CASSLRDADTQYF. CDR3 DNA: TGTGCCAGCTCACTGCGCGATGCAGATACGCAGTATTTT. The chain is built from TRBV18 and TRBJ2-3; D is unresolved. The V end was cut by 4 bases, the J end by 4 bases, with 9 bases between. This CDR3 is 13 amino acids long. Germline CDR1 is KGHSH and CDR2 is LQKENI. The variable domain in full, with the rest retrieved from reference TRBV18 and TRBJ2-3, is NAGVMQNPRHLVRRRGQEARLRCSPMKGHSHVYWYRQLPEEGLKFMVYLQKENIIDESGMPKERFSAEFPKEGPSILRIQQVVRGDSAAYFCASSLRDADTQYFGPGTRLTVL.

The V gene is TRBV10-3, the J gene TRBJ1-4; 8 bases fit TRBD1. Germline V lookup: CDR1 ENHRY, CDR2 SYGVKD. The CDR3 is 14 residues long. V lost 7 bases and J lost 3; bases outside the gene matches: 4. CDR3 sequence: CAINDRGPNEKLFF. CDR3 sequence (DNA): TGTGCCATCAATGACAGGGGCCCTAATGAAAAACTGTTTTTT.

The chain carries TRBV23-1 and TRBJ2-3; D perhaps matches TRBD2 (6 bases). TRBV23-1 has ORF status, its function being uncertain. The CDR3 sequence is 13 residues long. V lost 0 bases and J lost 5, with 6 bases in between. The CDR3 nucleotides are TGCGCCAGCAGTCAATCCGGGGGAGATACGCAGTATTTT. Translating it yields CASSQSGGDTQYF.

The chain employs TRBV19 and TRBJ1-2; maybe TRBD1 (6 bases). The CDR3 loop spans 14 amino acids. Germline CDR1 reads LNHDA; CDR2 reads SQIVND (reference sequence). Trimming took 2 bases from V and 8 from J, leaving 15 bases between them. In DNA form, the CDR3 reads TGTGCCAGTAGTATAAAACAGGGTCTTTGGGGCTACACCTTC. Protein sequence: CASSIKQGLWGYTF.

DNA of the CDR3: TGCGCCAGCAGTGAGGTGGGCGGGAGGTCCGACGAGCAGTACTTC. It is translated as CASSEVGGRSDEQYF. The chain uses TRBV10-1 and TRBJ2-7; 8 bases map to TRBD2. This CDR3 spans 15 amino acids. Germline CDR1 reads WNHNN; CDR2 reads SYGVQD (reference sequence). Trimming took 2 bases from V and 5 from J; bases not matched to a gene: 8.

The gene calls are TRBV28 and TRBJ1-3, with D hard to call. Trimming left V 7 bases short and J 4 bases short, with 8 bases between. Looked up from germline, CDR1 is MDHEN and CDR2 is SYDVKM. The CDR3 totals 12 residues. The CDR3 DNA reads TGTGCCAGCAAAAGTGGGGGAAACACCATATATTTT. Encoded protein: CASKSGGNTIYF.